This TCR beta chain originates from a study of T cells after yellow fever vaccination. Whole-study findings and limits: Among all clonotypes, a small share was observed in both CD4 and CD8 compartments. It was a weaker secondary response, yet one that peaked faster, at day 5 versus 15.

This clonotype counts as medium-sized. TCRdb used MiXCR to reprocess the 5' RACE reads, holding one entry per CDR3 protein. The sample yields around 4,700 distinct CDR3 sequences, 3.5% to 4.5% seen once. After removal of 5 bases from V and 0 bases from J, the junction contained 7 bases not matched to a gene. Germline V gene data show CDR1 as LGHNA and CDR2 as YNFKEQ. The CDR3 has 15 amino acids. Here the sequenced sample was PBMCs, either bulk or a sorted T-cell subset (CD4+, CD8+, memory, or dextramer-sorted; not recorded which), taken 15 days after the yellow fever booster vaccination. The genes are TRBV4-2 and TRBJ2-7; 7 nucleotides align to TRBD2. The sequence was collected from a man aged 25 to 40 who received the YFV17D yellow fever vaccine. Here the CDR3 DNA reads TGTGCCAGCAGCAGGGCTAGCGGAGTCTCCTACGAGCAGTACTTC. Amino acid sequence: CASSRASGVSYEQYF.